A single sample is the source of the 16 T cell receptor beta chains below, sequenced in a study of early T cells in non-severe SARS-CoV-2 infection. TCRdb independently ran MiXCR on the 5' RACE reads; one entry per CDR3 protein. Of some 66,000 distinct CDR3 sequences in the sample, about 13% were seen once. The sample was whole blood. These receptors all stem from an adult who was a healthcare worker with PCR-confirmed SARS-CoV-2 infection or an uninfected control (not recorded which).

This clonotype was seen ten or more times. This chain joins TRBV7-9 and TRBJ2-7; 9 bases line up with TRBD1. The CDR3 runs to 14 residues. V was pared by 5 bases and J by 3 bases, with 5 bases of the junction left unmatched. CDR1 and CDR2 (germline): SEHNR, FQNEAQ (reference sequence). For the CDR3, the DNA is TGTGCCAGCAGCCACTGGGACAGGGACTACGAGCAGTACTTC. Protein product: CASSHWDRDYEQYF.

This clonotype was seen just once. This chain links TRBV10-3 with TRBJ2-5, with 12 positions matching TRBD2. V shed 9 bases, J shed 5 bases, and the junction held 4 bases outside the gene matches. CDR1 is ENHRY and CDR2 is SYGVKD in the germline V gene. The CDR3 is made up of 13 amino acids. This CDR3 is CAMTGTSGETQYF. CDR3 nucleotide sequence: TGTGCCATGACTGGGACTAGCGGGGAGACCCAGTACTTC.

This clonotype was counted between two and nine times. V usage is TRBV7-2 and J usage is TRBJ1-1; D gene uncertain. The CDR3 contains 14 residues. Trimming stripped 1 base from V and 4 bases from J, with 10 bases between. Looked up from germline, CDR1 is SGHTA and CDR2 is FQGNSA. The CDR3 loop reads CASSLDLWATEAFF. For the CDR3, the DNA is TGTGCCAGCAGCTTAGACCTATGGGCCACTGAAGCTTTCTTT.

The CDR3 loop reads CASSPTGIGSPLHF. The CDR3 DNA follows: TGTGCCAGCTCACCAACAGGAATTGGGTCACCCCTCCACTTT. This chain connects TRBV18 to TRBJ1-6; a possible D gene is TRBD1 (5 bases). Trimming took off 2 bases at V and 10 bases at J, with 12 bases between the two ends. Germline V gives CDR1 KGHSH, CDR2 LQKENI. The CDR3 has 14 residues.

Only a few counts were recorded for this clonotype. The chain uses TRBV24-1 and TRBJ1-1; D remains unclear. Germline V lookup: CDR1 KGHDR, CDR2 SFDVKD. Trimming stripped 2 bases from V and 6 bases from J, with 12 bases between. This CDR3 is 14 amino acids long. CDR3 in DNA: TGTGCCACCAGTGATTCCGGGGTAGGCTCTGAAGCTTTCTTT. It yields the protein CATSDSGVGSEAFF.

This clonotype was seen at least ten times. The J gene is TRBJ1-5, the V gene TRBV2; possibly TRBD1 for D (6 bases). V was cut by 5 bases and J by 0 bases, with 8 bases left in between. This CDR3 contains 14 residues. The germline CDR1 and CDR2 sequences are SNHLY and FYNNEI. CDR3 residues: CASSPRGSNQPQHF. In DNA form, the CDR3 reads TGTGCCAGCAGTCCCAGGGGTAGCAATCAGCCCCAGCATTTT.

This clonotype was counted at least ten times. The chain combines TRBV5-1 with TRBJ2-1; 10 positions match TRBD2. This CDR3 has 15 amino acids. The germline gives CDR1 SGHRS, CDR2 YFSETQ. J gave up 6 bases and V 1 base, and 4 bases lay outside the gene matches. The CDR3 here is CASSLPSGGVNEQFF. The CDR3 DNA follows: TGCGCCAGCAGCTTGCCTAGCGGGGGTGTCAATGAGCAGTTCTTC. Filled out from reference TRBV5-1 and TRBJ2-1, the complete variable domain reads KAGVTQTPRYLIKTRGQQVTLSCSPISGHRSVSWYQQTPGQGLQFLFEYFSETQRNKGNFPGRFSGRQFSNSRSEMNVSTLELGDSALYLCASSLPSGGVNEQFFGPGTRLTVL.

This clonotype appeared a few times. The rearrangement joins TRBV12-3 or TRBV12-4 to TRBJ2-1; D gene unclear. The CDR3 spans 12 residues. V was cut by 4 bases and J by 8 bases, with 9 bases left in between. The CDR3 DNA sequence: TGTGCCAGCAGTTCGCGTTTGCATGAGCAGTTCTTC. Translating it yields CASSSRLHEQFF.

The chain joins TRBV27 to TRBJ2-2; D may be TRBD2 (5 bases). Between the trimmed V and J ends, which lost 5 bases and 5 bases, there was a span of 12 bases. The V gene's germline CDR1 is MNHEY and CDR2 SMNVEV (reference sequence). The CDR3 has 14 residues. The CDR3 region has the DNA TGTGCCAGCAGTATAGATTGGGAGACCGGGGAGCTGTTTTTT. Translation: CASSIDWETGELFF.

The rearrangement joins TRBV6-5 to TRBJ1-6, with a weak D call TRBD1 (5 bases). Trimming removed 6 bases from V and 4 bases from J, with 19 bases in between. Germline lookup yields CDR1 MNHEY and CDR2 SVGAGI. The CDR3 has 17 residues. The CDR3 DNA follows: TGTGCCAGCAGCTCCGAGGAGGGGCGTATGTATAATTCACCCCTCCACTTT. Its protein is CASSSEEGRMYNSPLHF.

This clonotype was seen many times. The V gene is TRBV5-1, the J gene TRBJ2-1, with D uncertain. Trimming removed 0 bases at V and 8 bases at J, with 12 bases between. Germline CDR1 reads SGHRS; CDR2 reads YFSETQ. This CDR3 has 14 residues. The CDR3 DNA is TGCGCCAGCAGCTTGGCCCTGACCTTTGATGAGCAGTTCTTC. Protein product: CASSLALTFDEQFF. Together with reference TRBV5-1 and TRBJ2-1, the CDR3 gives the full variable domain: KAGVTQTPRYLIKTRGQQVTLSCSPISGHRSVSWYQQTPGQGLQFLFEYFSETQRNKGNFPGRFSGRQFSNSRSEMNVSTLELGDSALYLCASSLALTFDEQFFGPGTRLTVL.

This clonotype appeared a single time. The chain has TRBV6-5 and TRBJ1-4; D remains unclear. In germline, CDR1 is MNHEY, CDR2 SVGAGI. With 0 bases removed from V and 11 bases from J, the gap between germline ends came to 7 bases. The CDR3 length is 12 residues. CDR3 in amino acids: CASSYSDGKLFF. DNA of the CDR3: TGTGCCAGCAGTTACTCGGACGGGAAACTGTTTTTT.

This clonotype was detected only once. V usage is TRBV27 and J usage is TRBJ2-1; 7 bases align to TRBD2. V dropped 4 bases and J dropped 0; count of bases not matched to a gene: 0. Germline V lookup: CDR1 MNHEY, CDR2 SMNVEV (reference sequence). The CDR3 covers 14 residues. CDR3 sequence reads: CASSSSGSYNEQFF. The CDR3 DNA follows: TGTGCCAGCAGTTCTAGCGGCTCCTACAATGAGCAGTTCTTC.

In this sample, this clonotype is medium-sized. The V and J genes are TRBV4-1 and TRBJ2-1; 7 positions match TRBD1. Losses at the gene ends were 2 bases for V and 1 base for J; bases not matched to a gene: 8. The CDR3 is 17 amino acids. Germline-derived CDR1 and CDR2 are MGHRA and YSYEKL. CDR3 nucleotides: TGCGCCAGCAGCCAAAGGGGGCTAGCTAGTTCCTACAATGAGCAGTTCTTC. This translates into CASSQRGLASSYNEQFF.

This clonotype has ten or more counts. The genes are TRBV5-1 and TRBJ2-2; tentative D call: TRBD2 (7 bases). Trimming took off 6 bases at V and 4 bases at J, with 22 bases between the two ends. Germline CDR1 and CDR2: SGHRS and YFSETQ. The CDR3 totals 17 residues. DNA for the CDR3: TGCGCCAGCACTCCCGGAGGGGGGGTGATTGGCACCGGGGAGCTGTTTTTT. Translated: CASTPGGGVIGTGELFF. Full variable domain (rest looked up from reference TRBV5-1 and TRBJ2-2): KAGVTQTPRYLIKTRGQQVTLSCSPISGHRSVSWYQQTPGQGLQFLFEYFSETQRNKGNFPGRFSGRQFSNSRSEMNVSTLELGDSALYLCASTPGGGVIGTGELFFGEGSRLTVL.

This clonotype was seen repeatedly, ten times or more. V and J are TRBV9 and TRBJ1-2; D perhaps matches TRBD1 (6 bases). V lost 0 bases and J 0 bases, leaving 12 bases between the germline ends. The CDR3 contains 16 residues. From germline, CDR1 is SGDLS and CDR2 YYNGEE. The CDR3 region is CASSVGWDTANYGYTF. The CDR3 nucleotides read TGTGCCAGCAGCGTAGGTTGGGACACAGCTAACTATGGCTACACCTTC.